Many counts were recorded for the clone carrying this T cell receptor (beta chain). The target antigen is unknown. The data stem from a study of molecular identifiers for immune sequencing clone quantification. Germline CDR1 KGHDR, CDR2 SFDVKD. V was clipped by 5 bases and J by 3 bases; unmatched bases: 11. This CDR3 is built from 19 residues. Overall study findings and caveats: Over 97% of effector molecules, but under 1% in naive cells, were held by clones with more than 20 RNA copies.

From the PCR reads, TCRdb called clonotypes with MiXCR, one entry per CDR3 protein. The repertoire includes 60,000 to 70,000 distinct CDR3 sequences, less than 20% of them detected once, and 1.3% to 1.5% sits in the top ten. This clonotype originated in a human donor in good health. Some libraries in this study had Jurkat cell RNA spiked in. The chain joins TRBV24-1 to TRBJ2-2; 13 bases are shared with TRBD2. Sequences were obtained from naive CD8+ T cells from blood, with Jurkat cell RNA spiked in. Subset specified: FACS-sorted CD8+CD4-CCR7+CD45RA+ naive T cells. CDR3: CATSARTSGSYIDTGELFF. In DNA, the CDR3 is TGTGCCACCAGTGCCCGGACTAGCGGGAGTTATATCGACACCGGGGAGCTGTTTTTT.